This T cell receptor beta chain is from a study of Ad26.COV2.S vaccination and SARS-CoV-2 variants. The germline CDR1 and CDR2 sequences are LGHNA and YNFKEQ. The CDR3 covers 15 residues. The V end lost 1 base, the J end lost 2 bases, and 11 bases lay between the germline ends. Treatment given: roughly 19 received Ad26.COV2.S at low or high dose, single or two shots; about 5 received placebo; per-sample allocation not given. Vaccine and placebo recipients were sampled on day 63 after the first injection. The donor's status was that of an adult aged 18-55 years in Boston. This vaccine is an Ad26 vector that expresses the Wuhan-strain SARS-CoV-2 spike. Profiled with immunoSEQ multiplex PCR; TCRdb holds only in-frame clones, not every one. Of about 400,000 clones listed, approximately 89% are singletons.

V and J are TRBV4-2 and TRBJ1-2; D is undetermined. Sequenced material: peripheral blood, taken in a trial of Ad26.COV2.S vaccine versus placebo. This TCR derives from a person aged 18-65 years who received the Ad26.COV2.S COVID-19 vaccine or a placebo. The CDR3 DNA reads TGTGCCAGCAGCCAAGCGACACCGCTGAACTATGGCTACACCTTC. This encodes CASSQATPLNYGYTF.